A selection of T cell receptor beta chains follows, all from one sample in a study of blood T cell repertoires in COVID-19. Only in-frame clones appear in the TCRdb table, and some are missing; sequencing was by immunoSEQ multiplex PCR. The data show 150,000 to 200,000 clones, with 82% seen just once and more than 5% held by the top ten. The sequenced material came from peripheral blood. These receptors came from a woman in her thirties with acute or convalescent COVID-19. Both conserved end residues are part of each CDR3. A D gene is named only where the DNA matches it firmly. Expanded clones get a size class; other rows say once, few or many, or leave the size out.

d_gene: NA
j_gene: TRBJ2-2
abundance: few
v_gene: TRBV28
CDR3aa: CASSSPKAGSRNTGELFF
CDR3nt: TGTGCCAGCAGTTCTCCGAAGGCGGGGTCACGGAACACCGGGGAGCTGTTTTTT

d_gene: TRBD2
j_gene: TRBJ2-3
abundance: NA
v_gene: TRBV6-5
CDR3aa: CASTPLAGGTDTQYF
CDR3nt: TGTGCCAGCACCCCTTTAGCGGGAGGTACAGATACGCAGTATTTT

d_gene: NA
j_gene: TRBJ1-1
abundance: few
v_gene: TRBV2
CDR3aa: CASTRDMNTEAFF
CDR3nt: TGTGCCAGCACCAGGGATATGAACACTGAAGCTTTCTTT

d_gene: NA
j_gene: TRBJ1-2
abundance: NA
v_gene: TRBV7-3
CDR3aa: CASSLRTVAGRGYTF
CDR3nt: TGTGCCAGCAGCTTGAGGACAGTGGCCGGTCGTGGCTACACCTTC

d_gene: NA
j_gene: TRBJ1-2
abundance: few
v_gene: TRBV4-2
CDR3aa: CASSPPGVSNYGYTF
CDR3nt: TGTGCCAGCAGCCCGCCAGGGGTTTCTAACTATGGCTACACCTTC

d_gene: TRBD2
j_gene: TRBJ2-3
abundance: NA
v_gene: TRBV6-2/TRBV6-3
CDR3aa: CASSYPLTSAERGDTQYF
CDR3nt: TGTGCCAGCAGTTACCCCTTGACTAGCGCCGAGAGGGGAGATACGCAGTATTTT

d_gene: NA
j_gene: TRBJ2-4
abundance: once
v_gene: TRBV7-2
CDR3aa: CATQGLAKNIQYF
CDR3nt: TGTGCCACCCAGGGGTTAGCCAAAAACATTCAGTACTTC

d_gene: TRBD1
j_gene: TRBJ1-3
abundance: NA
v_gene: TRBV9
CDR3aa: CASSGPGTVGNTIYF
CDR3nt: TGTGCCAGCAGCGGACCCGGGACAGTTGGAAACACCATATATTTT

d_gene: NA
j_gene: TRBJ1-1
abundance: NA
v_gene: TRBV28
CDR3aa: CASSLLSGNPAFF
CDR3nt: TGTGCCAGCAGTTTATTATCAGGGAACCCAGCTTTCTTT

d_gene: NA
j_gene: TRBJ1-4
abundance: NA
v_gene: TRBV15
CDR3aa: CATSRDLNEKLFF
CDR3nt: TGTGCCACCAGCAGAGACTTAAATGAAAAACTGTTTTTT

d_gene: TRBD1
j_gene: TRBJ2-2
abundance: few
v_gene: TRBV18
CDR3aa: CASSPETGGRTGELFF
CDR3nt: TGTGCCAGCTCACCAGAAACAGGGGGTCGGACCGGGGAGCTGTTTTTT

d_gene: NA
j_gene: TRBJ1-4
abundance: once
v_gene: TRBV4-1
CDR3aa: CASSQGTANEKLFF
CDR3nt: TGCGCCAGCAGCCAAGGGACAGCTAATGAAAAACTGTTTTTT

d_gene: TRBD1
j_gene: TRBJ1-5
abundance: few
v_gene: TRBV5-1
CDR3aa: CASSQGTGNQPQHF
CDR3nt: TGCGCCAGCAGCCAAGGGACAGGCAATCAGCCCCAGCATTTT

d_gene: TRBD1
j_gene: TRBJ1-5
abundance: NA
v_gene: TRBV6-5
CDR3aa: CASGNPGQGRRQHF
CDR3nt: TGTGCCAGCGGAAACCCGGGACAGGGGCGCCGCCAGCATTTT

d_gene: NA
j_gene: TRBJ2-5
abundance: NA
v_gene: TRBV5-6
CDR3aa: CASSLGQKETQYF
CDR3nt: TGTGCCAGCAGCTTGGGACAAAAAGAGACCCAGTACTTC

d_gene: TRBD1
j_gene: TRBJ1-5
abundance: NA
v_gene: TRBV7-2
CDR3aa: CASSSTTGVGIVQPQHF
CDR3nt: TGTGCCAGCAGCTCGACGACAGGGGTTGGGATTGTTCAGCCCCAGCATTTT

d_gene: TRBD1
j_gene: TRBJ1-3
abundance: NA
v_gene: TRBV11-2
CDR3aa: CASSSHGQGASGNTIYF
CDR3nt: TGTGCCAGCAGCTCACACGGACAGGGGGCTTCTGGAAACACCATATATTTT

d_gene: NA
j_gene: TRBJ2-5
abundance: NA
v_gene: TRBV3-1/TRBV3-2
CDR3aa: CASSLMGRGAQETQYF
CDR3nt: TGTGCCAGCAGCCTTATGGGACGGGGGGCACAAGAGACCCAGTACTTC

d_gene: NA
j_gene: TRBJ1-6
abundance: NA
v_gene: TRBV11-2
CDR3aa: CASSFRFGPLHF
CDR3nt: TGTGCCAGCAGCTTCCGTTTCGGACCCCTCCACTTT

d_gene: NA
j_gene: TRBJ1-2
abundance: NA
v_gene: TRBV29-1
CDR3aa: CSVVQGLNYGYTF
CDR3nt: TGCAGCGTAGTACAGGGCCTTAACTATGGCTACACCTTC

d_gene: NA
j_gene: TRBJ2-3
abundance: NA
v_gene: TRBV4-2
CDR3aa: CASSPRVNTQYF
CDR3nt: TGTGCCAGCAGCCCGCGCGTAAATACGCAGTATTTT

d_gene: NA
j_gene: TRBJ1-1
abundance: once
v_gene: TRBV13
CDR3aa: CASSSGGNTEAFF
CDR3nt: TGTGCCAGCAGCTCCGGGGGGAACACTGAAGCTTTCTTT

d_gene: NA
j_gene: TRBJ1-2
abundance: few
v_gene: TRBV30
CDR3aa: CAWDRLDGRDNYGYTF
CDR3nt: TGTGCCTGGGACAGGTTGGACGGGAGGGACAACTATGGCTACACCTTC

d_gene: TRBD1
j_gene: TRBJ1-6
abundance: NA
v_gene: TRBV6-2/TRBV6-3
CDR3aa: CASSYSSQGGHSPLHF
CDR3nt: TGTGCCAGCAGTTACTCGTCACAGGGGGGACATTCACCCCTCCACTTT

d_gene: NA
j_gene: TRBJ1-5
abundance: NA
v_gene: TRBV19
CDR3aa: CASSIRVTGFSSNQPQHF
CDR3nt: TGTGCCAGTAGTATCAGGGTGACAGGTTTTAGTAGCAATCAGCCCCAGCATTTT

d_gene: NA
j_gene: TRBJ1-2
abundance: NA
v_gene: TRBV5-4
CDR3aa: CASSTQGVNYGYTF
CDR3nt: TGTGCCAGCAGCACACAGGGTGTTAACTATGGCTACACCTTC

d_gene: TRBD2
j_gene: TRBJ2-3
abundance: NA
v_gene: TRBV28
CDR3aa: CASRGAGLGTDTQYF
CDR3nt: TGTGCCAGCAGGGGAGCGGGGCTTGGCACAGATACGCAGTATTTT

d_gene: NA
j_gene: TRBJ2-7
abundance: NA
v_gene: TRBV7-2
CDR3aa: CASSLVPLTGLTEQYF
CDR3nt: TGTGCCAGCAGCTTAGTACCCCTGACGGGATTAACCGAGCAGTACTTC

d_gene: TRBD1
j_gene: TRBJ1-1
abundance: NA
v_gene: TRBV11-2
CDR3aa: CASSLAGGPTEAFF
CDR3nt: TGTGCCAGCAGCTTAGCAGGGGGGCCCACTGAAGCTTTCTTT

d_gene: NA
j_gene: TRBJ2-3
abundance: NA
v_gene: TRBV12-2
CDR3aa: CASRLEIAGMSSDTQYF
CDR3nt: TGTGCAAGTCGCTTAGAAATAGCGGGAATGTCATCAGATACGCAGTATTTT

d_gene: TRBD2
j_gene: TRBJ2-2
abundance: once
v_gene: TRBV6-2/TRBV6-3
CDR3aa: CASSALTSGGAGGELFF
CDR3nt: TGTGCCAGCAGCGCCCTGACTAGCGGGGGGGCCGGCGGGGAGCTGTTTTTT

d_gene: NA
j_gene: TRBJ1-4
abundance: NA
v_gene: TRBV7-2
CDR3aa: CASSLAGVGVDEKLFF
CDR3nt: TGTGCCAGCAGTCTTGCTGGAGTAGGGGTTGATGAAAAACTGTTTTTT

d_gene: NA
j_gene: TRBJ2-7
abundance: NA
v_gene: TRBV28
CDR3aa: CASNRAGAGIGPYEQYF
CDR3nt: TGTGCCAGCAACCGAGCAGGGGCTGGAATAGGGCCCTACGAGCAGTACTTC

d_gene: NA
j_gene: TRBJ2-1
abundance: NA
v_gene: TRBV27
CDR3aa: CASSLVGVEQFF
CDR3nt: TGTGCCAGCAGTTTAGTAGGGGTCGAGCAGTTCTTC

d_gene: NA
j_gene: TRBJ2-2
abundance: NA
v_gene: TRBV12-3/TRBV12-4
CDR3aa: CASSLILDGELFF
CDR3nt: TGTGCCAGCAGTTTAATCCTAGACGGGGAGCTGTTTTTT

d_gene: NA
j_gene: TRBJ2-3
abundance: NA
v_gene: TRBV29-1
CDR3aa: CSVVRPGSTDTQYF
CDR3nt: TGCAGCGTCGTTCGACCGGGGAGCACAGATACGCAGTATTTT

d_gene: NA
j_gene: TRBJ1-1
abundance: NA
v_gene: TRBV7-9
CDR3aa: CASSPSGSEAFF
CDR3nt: TGTGCCAGCAGCCCCTCGGGTTCTGAAGCTTTCTTT

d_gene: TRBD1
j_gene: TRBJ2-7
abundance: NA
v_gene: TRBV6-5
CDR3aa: CASSYGTGGTEQYF
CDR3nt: TGTGCCAGCAGTTACGGTACAGGGGGGACCGAGCAGTACTTC

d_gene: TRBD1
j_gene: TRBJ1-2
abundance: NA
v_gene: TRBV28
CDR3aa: CASRRQGVGGYTF
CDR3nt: TGTGCCAGCAGGAGACAGGGGGTGGGAGGCTACACCTTC

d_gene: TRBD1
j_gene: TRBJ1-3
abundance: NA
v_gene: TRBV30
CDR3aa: CAWNYRGGNTIYF
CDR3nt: TGTGCCTGGAATTACAGGGGAGGAAACACCATATATTTT

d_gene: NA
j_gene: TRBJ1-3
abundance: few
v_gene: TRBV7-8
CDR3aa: CASSFGTLSGNTIYF
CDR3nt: TGTGCCAGCAGCTTCGGGACACTATCTGGAAACACCATATATTTT

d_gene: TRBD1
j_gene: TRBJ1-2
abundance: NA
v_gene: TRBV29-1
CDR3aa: CSVRDRDGYTF
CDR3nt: TGCAGCGTCCGGGACAGGGACGGCTACACCTTC

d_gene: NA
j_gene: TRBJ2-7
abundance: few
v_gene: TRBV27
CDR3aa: CASSTPRGARSEQYF
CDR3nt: TGTGCCAGCAGTACCCCCCGGGGGGCGCGTAGCGAGCAGTACTTC